Detailed here is one T cell receptor (beta chain). The sample comes from a study of T cell changes during pregnancy in multiple sclerosis. V lost 0 bases, J lost 5 bases, and 8 bases stayed unmatched. Germline CDR1 reads SGHDT; CDR2 reads YYEEEE. The CDR3 sequence is 16 residues long. The repertoire was sequenced with immunoSEQ multiplex PCR; TCRdb's copy has only in-frame clones and lacks some. The sample consists of over 35,000 clones, 90% of them appearing once. The receptor was derived from a female donor in good health, enrolled as a control in a pregnancy study. The chain is built from TRBV5-6 and TRBJ1-2; 9 bases match TRBD1. Sample: CD4+ T cells from peripheral blood mononuclear cells, taken in the first trimester of pregnancy. CDR3 nucleotides: TGTGCCAGCAGCTTGGCTGGAGACAGGGGGTCATATGGCTACACCTTC. This sequence encodes CASSLAGDRGSYGYTF.